A single T cell receptor beta chain is shown here with its context. The data belong to a study of blood T cell repertoires in COVID-19. About the study: There were acute and convalescent COVID-19 samples, and they came from the United States, Italy and Spain. PBMCs, B-cell-depleted T cells, or T cells provided the cDNA or gDNA that made up the material.

Methods used by the authors: Amplified reference gene primers provided the basis for estimating nucleated cell counts. Produced via immunoSEQ multiplex PCR; TCRdb's table is partial and in-frame only. The V and J calls and clone size are taken from that table; D and trimming were inferred from the DNA. The sample lists around 240,000 clones; more than 75% were seen once. V shed 3 bases and J shed 10 bases, with 7 bases lying between them. CDR3 length equals 12 residues. The germline CDR1 and CDR2 sequences are KGHSH and LQKENI. The source is a man aged 40-50 years with acute or convalescent COVID-19. The source material was peripheral blood. The chain carries TRBV18 and TRBJ1-6, with a weak D call TRBD1 (6 bases). This CDR3 is CASSPGQSPLHF. The CDR3 DNA is TGTGCCAGCTCACCTGGACAGTCACCCCTCCACTTT.